This TCR beta chain was identified during a study of PD-1 blockade in mismatch repair-deficient tumors. Using immunoSEQ multiplex PCR, the repertoire was profiled, and TCRdb retains in-frame clones only, with some absent. The data contain under 150,000 clones, more than 85% of them seen just once; the ten biggest clones take up approximately 15%. Germline V gene data show CDR1 as SGHRS and CDR2 as YFSETQ. Trimming removed 3 bases at V and 6 bases at J, with 5 bases between. The CDR3 has 11 residues. Sequenced here: peripheral blood, sampled 44 weeks after starting pembrolizumab. This chain links TRBV5-1 with TRBJ2-3, with D unclear. The clonotype originates from an adult with mismatch repair-deficient cancer. In nucleotides, the CDR3 is TGCGCCAGCAGCTCGGGCGATACGCAGTATTTT. Translation gives CASSSGDTQYF. The whole variable domain, filled in from reference TRBV5-1 and TRBJ2-3, reads KAGVTQTPRYLIKTRGQQVTLSCSPISGHRSVSWYQQTPGQGLQFLFEYFSETQRNKGNFPGRFSGRQFSNSRSEMNVSTLELGDSALYLCASSSGDTQYFGPGTRLTVL.